This is a list of T cell receptor beta chains from one sample in a study of follicular helper T cells after annual influenza vaccination. The data were produced by immunoSEQ multiplex PCR, yet TCRdb's version contains in-frame clones alone and is incomplete. The data show about 6,800 clones, 84% seen once. Sequencing used CXCR5- memory CD4+ T cells sorted from blood, obtained 7 days after influenza vaccination. The receptors derive from an adult who received the influenza vaccine. CDR3s include the opening cysteine and the closing phenylalanine or tryptophan. The D gene is left open where the match is weak. For some rows the clone size is stated as once, few or many, or as a class when expanded; others skip it.

d_gene,abundance,j_gene,v_gene,len,CDR3aa,CDR3nt
TRBD1,NA,TRBJ1-5,TRBV28,14,CASSFRQGDQPQHF,TGTGCCAGCAGTTTTCGACAGGGGGATCAGCCCCAGCATTTT
TRBD2,NA,TRBJ2-1,TRBV5-1,12,CASRPGGGEQFF,TGCGCCAGCCGGCCTGGGGGGGGAGAGCAGTTCTTC
TRBD2,NA,TRBJ2-5,TRBV6-1,14,CASMEVAGRETQYF,TGTGCCAGCATGGAGGTAGCGGGGAGAGAGACCCAGTACTTC
NA,NA,TRBJ2-3,TRBV10-2,12,CAAGGGTDTQYF,TGCGCGGCGGGCGGGGGCACAGATACGCAGTATTTT
NA,once,TRBJ2-5,TRBV25-1,14,CASSANRDQETQYF,TGTGCCAGCAGTGCAAACCGGGACCAAGAGACCCAGTACTTC
NA,NA,TRBJ2-1,TRBV6-1,10,CASNAYEQFF,TGTGCCAGCAACGCCTATGAGCAGTTCTTC
TRBD2,NA,TRBJ2-5,TRBV7-9,16,CASSPGLAGGLETQYF,TGTGCCAGCAGCCCGGGACTAGCGGGAGGGTTGGAGACCCAGTACTTC
TRBD2,NA,TRBJ2-4,TRBV28,16,CATKGGGGVVVGIQYF,TGTGCCACCAAAGGGGGCGGGGGGGTAGTTGTGGGCATTCAGTACTTC
NA,NA,TRBJ2-3,TRBV2,12,CASSPTVDTQYF,TGTGCCAGCAGTCCGACCGTAGATACGCAGTATTTT
NA,NA,TRBJ1-2,TRBV5-1,13,CASSVDRDYGYTF,TGCGCCAGCAGCGTCGACAGAGACTATGGCTACACCTTC
NA,NA,TRBJ1-5,TRBV7-2,13,CASSPGQNQPQHF,TGTGCCAGCAGCCCCGGACAGAATCAGCCCCAGCATTTT
NA,NA,TRBJ2-2,TRBV6-4,14,CASSDEWATGELFF,TGTGCCAGCAGTGACGAATGGGCCACCGGGGAGCTGTTTTTT
NA,NA,TRBJ2-7,TRBV30,15,CAWSVRGRVSYEQYF,TGTGCCTGGAGTGTACGGGGCAGGGTGTCCTACGAGCAGTACTTC
NA,NA,TRBJ2-7,TRBV6-5,15,CASSKRSGQSYEQYF,TGTGCCAGCAGTAAAAGATCGGGCCAATCCTACGAGCAGTACTTC
NA,NA,TRBJ2-3,TRBV6-5,13,CASTNPRTDTQYF,TGTGCCAGCACAAACCCGAGGACAGATACGCAGTATTTT
NA,NA,TRBJ2-7,TRBV11-3,14,CASSSQAKSYEQYF,TGTGCCAGCAGCTCGCAAGCAAAATCCTACGAGCAGTACTTC
TRBD1,NA,TRBJ2-7,TRBV11-1,14,CASSMSPGTGVQYF,TGTGCCAGCAGCATGAGCCCCGGGACAGGGGTGCAGTACTTC
TRBD2,once,TRBJ2-3,TRBV7-2,15,CASSLQSGGGATQYF,TGTGCCAGCAGCCTACAGAGCGGCGGGGGGGCTACGCAGTATTTT
TRBD1,NA,TRBJ1-4,TRBV6-1,12,CASSDRVEKLFF,TGTGCCAGCAGCGACAGGGTTGAAAAACTGTTTTTT
TRBD2,NA,TRBJ2-5,TRBV2,15,CASRPPGLAGETQYF,TGTGCCAGCAGGCCTCCGGGACTAGCGGGAGAGACCCAGTACTTC
TRBD2,NA,TRBJ2-1,TRBV11-3,15,CASSSSGRAINEQFF,TGTGCCAGCAGCTCTAGCGGGAGGGCTATAAATGAGCAGTTCTTC
NA,NA,TRBJ2-4,TRBV7-2,16,CASSLGSDTQGNIQYF,TGTGCCAGCAGCTTAGGGTCGGACACCCAGGGGAACATTCAGTACTTC
TRBD1,NA,TRBJ2-7,TRBV6-1,12,CASSGDSYEQYF,TGTGCCAGCAGTGGGGACAGTTACGAGCAGTACTTC
NA,NA,TRBJ2-5,TRBV2,13,CASSEIASETQYF,TGTGCCAGCAGTGAAATAGCCTCAGAGACCCAGTACTTC
NA,NA,TRBJ1-1,TRBV2,14,CASKVGGTSAEAFF,TGTGCCAGCAAGGTCGGAGGGACGTCCGCTGAAGCTTTCTTT
NA,NA,TRBJ1-3,TRBV6-6,13,CASSPSQGNTIYF,TGTGCCAGCAGTCCCAGTCAGGGAAACACCATATATTTT
NA,NA,TRBJ1-2,TRBV5-6,14,CASSQLGGGYGYTF,TGTGCCAGCAGCCAGCTCGGGGGAGGCTATGGCTACACCTTC
TRBD2,NA,TRBJ2-4,TRBV5-1,14,CASSLSGSQNIQYF,TGCGCCAGCAGCTTGAGCGGGAGCCAAAACATTCAGTACTTC
NA,NA,TRBJ1-2,TRBV15,15,CATSRGRQIAGGYTF,TGTGCCACCAGCAGAGGTAGACAGATAGCGGGGGGCTACACCTTT